This T cell receptor (beta chain) was captured in a study of cytomegalovirus exposure and HLA in healthy donors. PCR amplification relied on 60 Vbeta primers (plus 13 Jbeta primers). Here immunoSEQ multiplex PCR was the method, and the copy in TCRdb shows in-frame clones only, minus some. The profile shows 150,000 to 200,000 clones, over 60% of them singletons. The CDR3 is 13 amino acids. Germline assignment: CDR1 SSHAT and CDR2 FNYEAQ (reference sequence). Broader study findings: A missense variant in DCLRE1C was later tied to TCR beta V- and J-gene trimming. In a later analysis, at a false discovery rate of 0.05, 16,951 TCR beta sequences were associated with HLA alleles. In a later analysis, an Asian-associated ancestry cluster reportedly showed fewer N-insertions than the approximately 610-donor mean.

In the case of this clone: Its antigen is not known. A junction end diverges from the germline sequence, so it may reflect a read error.

The receptor was derived from a male donor in good health and CMV-seronegative. Specimen: PBMCs. The V call is TRBV7-7, the J call TRBJ2-1; no definite D call. CDR3 protein: CASSLAEQDEQFF. The CDR3 DNA reads as TGTGCTAGCAGCTTAGCAGAGCAGGATGAGCAGTTCTTC.